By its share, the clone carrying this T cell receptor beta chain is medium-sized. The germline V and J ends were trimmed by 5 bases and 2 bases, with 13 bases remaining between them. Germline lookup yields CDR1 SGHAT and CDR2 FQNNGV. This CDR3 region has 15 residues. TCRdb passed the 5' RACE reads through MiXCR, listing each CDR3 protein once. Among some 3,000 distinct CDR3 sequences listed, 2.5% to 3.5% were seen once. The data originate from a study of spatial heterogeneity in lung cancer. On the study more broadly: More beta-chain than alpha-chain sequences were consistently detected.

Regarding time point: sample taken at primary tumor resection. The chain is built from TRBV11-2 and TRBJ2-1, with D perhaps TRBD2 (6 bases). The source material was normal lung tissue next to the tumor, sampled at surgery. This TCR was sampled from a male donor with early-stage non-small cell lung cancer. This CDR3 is CASSPIGGTYNEQFF. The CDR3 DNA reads TGTGCCAGCAGCCCTATCGGCGGGACCTACAATGAGCAGTTCTTC.